Following are 27 T cell receptor beta chains from one sample sequenced in a study of shared clonotypes between healthy human individuals. Assay used: immunoSEQ multiplex PCR; TCRdb lists only in-frame clones, some missing. The sample contains 2 million to 2.5 million clones, 93% of which appear only once. Sequencing used naive CD4+ T cells from PBMCs. As for subset: CD45RA+ positively selected. The receptors shown here come from a man aged 18 to 30 in good health. Some clones in this sample may be carry-over from other donors' samples.

As regards this clone: One end of the junction fails to match germline, which may point to a read error. Other DNA sequences in the same sample also yield this CDR3. The gene calls are TRBV6-1 and TRBJ1-2; D possibly corresponds to TRBD1 (5 bases). CDR3 size: 14 residues. Germline-derived CDR1 and CDR2 are MNHNS and SASEGT. Here the CDR3 reads CASSEAGLNYGYTF. CDR3 nucleotides: TGTGCCAGCAGCGAAGCGGGACTGAACTATGGCTACACCTTC.

The J gene is TRBJ2-3, the V gene TRBV5-1, with 7 bases aligning to TRBD1. The length of the CDR3 is 16 residues. Germline CDR1 and CDR2: SGHRS and YFSETQ. V dropped 4 bases and J dropped 5; count of bases not matched to a gene: 13. CDR3 loop: CASSPGQEKPGDTQYF. The DNA of the CDR3 is TGCGCCAGCAGCCCAGGACAGGAGAAGCCCGGAGATACGCAGTATTTT.

The chain employs TRBV5-1 and TRBJ1-4; D remains ambiguous. This CDR3 spans 15 amino acids. Germline V gene sequence: CDR1 SGHRS, CDR2 YFSETQ. V was pared by 1 base and J by 0 bases, with 7 bases between. The CDR3 region is CASSLRSSTNEKLFF. CDR3 nucleotides: TGCGCCAGCAGCTTGCGCTCTTCAACTAATGAAAAACTGTTTTTT.

The CDR3 DNA follows: TGTGCCAGCCATCGTTCATTCAATCAGCCCCAGCATTTT. Translating it yields CASHRSFNQPQHF. V usage is TRBV28 and J usage is TRBJ1-5; D gene ambiguous. The CDR3 covers 13 residues. Germline V gene data show CDR1 as MDHEN and CDR2 as SYDVKM. V was trimmed by 8 bases and J by 3 bases, leaving 11 bases between them.

V usage is TRBV15 and J usage is TRBJ2-7; D is ambiguous. V was pared by 1 base and J by 2 bases, with 6 bases between. This CDR3 is built from 13 residues. Germline CDR1 is LNHNV and CDR2 is YYDKDF (reference sequence). The CDR3 sequence is CATSRAAAYEQYF. CDR3 coding DNA: TGTGCCACCAGCAGAGCAGCCGCCTACGAGCAGTACTTC.

Only one count was recorded for this clone. The chain recombines TRBV6-1 with TRBJ1-1; 10 nucleotides agree with TRBD1. CDR1 MNHNS and CDR2 SASEGT come from the germline V gene. The CDR3 is 14 residues long. The ends lost 4 bases at V and 6 bases at J; junction bases unmatched: 5. The CDR3 is CASSAPGQGAEAFF. CDR3 nucleotides: TGTGCCAGCAGTGCCCCCGGACAGGGGGCTGAAGCTTTCTTT.

This clone was counted once. The chain recombines TRBV7-8 with TRBJ1-2; D ambiguous. The CDR3 has 14 residues. The germline V gene has CDR1 SGHVS and CDR2 FQNEAQ. V was trimmed by 5 bases and J by 8 bases, leaving 18 bases between them. CDR3 in amino acids: CASSVEKGLGGYTF. The DNA for the CDR3 is TGTGCCAGCAGCGTCGAAAAGGGTCTTGGGGGCTACACCTTC.

This rearrangement joins TRBV7-8 to TRBJ1-1; 7 bases align to TRBD1. V shed 1 base, J shed 7 bases, and the junction held 3 bases outside the gene matches. The CDR3 runs 13 residues. CDR1 SGHVS and CDR2 FQNEAQ come from the germline V gene. Here the CDR3 reads CASSLVRDSEAFF. The CDR3, as DNA: TGTGCCAGCAGCTTAGTCCGGGACAGTGAAGCTTTCTTT.

J is TRBJ2-1 and V is TRBV29-1; D gene unclear. CDR3 length equals 12 residues. From germline, CDR1 is SQVTM and CDR2 ANQGSEA. The ends were cut back, 5 bases at V and 6 bases at J, with 11 bases in the middle. CDR3 sequence (DNA): TGCAGCGTTCTTCCCGCCGGCAATGAGCAGTTCTTC. Protein product: CSVLPAGNEQFF.

About this clone: Within the sample, other DNA sequences also encode this same CDR3. V gene TRBV28 combines with J gene TRBJ1-1; 7 positions agree with TRBD1. Unmatched junction bases numbered 6, after V lost 3 bases and J lost 5 bases. The CDR3 spans 14 residues. The germline V gene encodes CDR1 MDHEN and CDR2 SYDVKM. Here the CDR3 DNA reads TGTGCCAGCAGTTTGTACAGGGGAGATACTGAAGCTTTCTTT. The encoded protein is CASSLYRGDTEAFF.

CDR3 nucleotide sequence: TGTGCCAGCAGCTTACGGACGGCGCAGTTCTTC. Translated, it gives CASSLRTAQFF. The chain combines TRBV11-2 with TRBJ2-1; D gene uncertain. This CDR3 comprises 11 residues. Germline CDR1 SGHAT, CDR2 FQNNGV. Trimming stripped 2 bases from V and 12 bases from J, with 8 bases between.

This chain links TRBV9 with TRBJ2-5; possibly TRBD1 for D (6 bases). Per the germline V gene, CDR1 is SGDLS and CDR2 is YYNGEE. Trimming cost V 4 bases and J 5 bases, with 18 bases left between them. This CDR3 spans 15 amino acids. The CDR3 region is CASSFRTVQEETQYF. The CDR3 nucleotides are TGTGCCAGCAGCTTCCGGACAGTTCAAGAGGAGACCCAGTACTTC.

The V and J genes are TRBV4-1 and TRBJ1-3, with D maybe TRBD1 (5 bases). V lost 1 base, J lost 6 bases, and 19 bases lay in between. Per germline, CDR1 MGHRA and CDR2 YSYEKL. This CDR3 is built from 17 residues. DNA for the CDR3: TGCGCCAGCAGCCAAGGCCGGGACCTTATGGGGAAAAACACCATATATTTT. Its translation is CASSQGRDLMGKNTIYF.

The genes are TRBV7-3 and TRBJ2-5; D might be TRBD1 or TRBD2, each matching 5 bases. CDR1 is SGHTA, CDR2 FQGTGA, per germline. Trimming removed 4 bases at V and 5 bases at J, with 14 bases between. This CDR3 has 14 residues. The CDR3 here is CASSSSGTRETQYF. CDR3 sequence (DNA): TGTGCCAGCAGCTCCTCTGGGACCCGGGAGACCCAGTACTTC.

The CDR3 sequence: CASSLSGIQKLFF. The CDR3 DNA reads TGTGCCAGCAGCTTGTCCGGGATTCAAAAACTGTTTTTT. The V gene is TRBV5-5, the J gene TRBJ1-4; D unclear. The germline V and J ends were trimmed by 1 base and 9 bases, with 10 bases remaining between them. The CDR3 is made up of 13 amino acids. CDR1 SGHKS and CDR2 YYEKEE come from the germline V gene (reference sequence).

DNA of the CDR3: TGTGCCAGCGGGGCGGGAGGTAGCAATGAGCAGTTCTTC. It translates to CASGAGGSNEQFF. The V gene is TRBV5-4, the J gene TRBJ2-1; 8 bases fit TRBD2. The CDR3 is 13 amino acids. CDR1 and CDR2 (germline): SGHNT, YYREEE (reference sequence). After removal of 7 bases from V and 6 bases from J, the junction contained 6 bases not matched to a gene.

This chain's CDR3 is CASSVTGGKLFF. DNA for the CDR3: TGTGCCAGTAGTGTCACAGGGGGAAAACTGTTTTTT. The chain has TRBV19 and TRBJ1-4, with 8 bases identical to TRBD1. V was pared by 5 bases and J by 10 bases, with 3 bases of the junction left unmatched. The CDR3 sequence is 12 residues long. Germline CDR1 reads LNHDA; CDR2 reads SQIVND (reference sequence).

In the case of this clone: The same CDR3 arises from other DNA sequences in this sample as well. This rearrangement joins TRBV7-9 to TRBJ2-7; the match to TRBD1 covers 7 bases. The CDR3 has 14 residues. Germline loops: CDR1 SEHNR, CDR2 FQNEAQ (reference sequence). The V segment lost 5 bases and the J segment 0 bases; nucleotides outside the gene matches: 4. The CDR3, as DNA: TGTGCCAGCAGCCCCCGACAGGGCTCCTACGAGCAGTACTTC. This translates into CASSPRQGSYEQYF.

With regard to this clone: At the DNA level, this CDR3 is encoded by other sequences in the same sample as well. The chain uses TRBV29-1 and TRBJ2-7; 12 bases are a match to TRBD1. Germline lookup yields CDR1 SQVTM and CDR2 ANQGSEA. The CDR3 covers 12 residues. The J segment lost 5 bases and the V segment lost 6 bases, leaving 2 bases of the junction unmatched. The CDR3 sequence is CSVGTGGDEQYF. Written as DNA, the CDR3 is TGCAGCGTGGGGACAGGGGGCGACGAGCAGTACTTC.

The chain recombines TRBV5-1 with TRBJ2-1; D might be TRBD1 (6 bases). Germline values: CDR1 SGHRS, CDR2 YFSETQ. The CDR3 has 15 residues. With 0 bases removed from V and 1 base from J, the gap between germline ends came to 8 bases. CDR3 sequence: CASSLAQGSYNEQFF. CDR3 nucleotide sequence: TGCGCCAGCAGCTTGGCACAGGGTTCCTACAATGAGCAGTTCTTC.

V usage is TRBV9 and J usage is TRBJ2-5; a weak D match, TRBD2 (5 bases). This CDR3 comprises 14 residues. Germline loops: CDR1 SGDLS, CDR2 YYNGEE. V lost 0 bases to trimming and J lost 5 bases, with 11 bases between them. The CDR3 spells CASSVAGGYETQYF. CDR3 nucleotides: TGTGCCAGCAGCGTAGCTGGAGGTTACGAGACCCAGTACTTC.

V usage is TRBV5-1 and J usage is TRBJ1-1; perhaps TRBD1 as D (6 bases). The CDR3 length is 15 residues. Germline-derived CDR1 and CDR2 are SGHRS and YFSETQ. Trimming cost V 0 bases and J 1 base, with 10 bases left between them. The CDR3 DNA follows: TGCGCCAGCAGCTTGGTTACAGGGAAGAACACTGAAGCTTTCTTT. Its translation is CASSLVTGKNTEAFF.

The rearrangement uses TRBV27 and TRBJ2-1; 8 positions agree with TRBD2. The length of the CDR3 is 14 residues. Trimming took 9 bases from V and 5 from J; bases not matched to a gene: 9. CDR1 is MNHEY and CDR2 is SMNVEV in the germline V gene (reference sequence). CDR3 nucleotides: TGTGCCAGTGCACGGGAGGGGGTCAACAATGAGCAGTTCTTC. Translating gives CASAREGVNNEQFF.

This clone was picked up one time. The V and J genes are TRBV6-4 and TRBJ2-1; D may be TRBD2 (5 bases). CDR1 and CDR2 from the germline V gene are MRHNA and SNTAGT. V lost 6 bases to trimming and J lost 7 bases, with 16 bases between them. The CDR3 extends over 14 amino acids. CDR3 sequence: CASRRGEGVNEQFF. The CDR3 nucleotides are TGTGCCAGCAGAAGAGGAGAGGGTGTGAATGAGCAGTTCTTC.

V usage is TRBV28 and J usage is TRBJ1-2, with a weak D call TRBD1 (6 bases). Per the germline V gene, CDR1 is MDHEN and CDR2 is SYDVKM. The ends were cut back, 4 bases at V and 0 bases at J, with 12 bases in the middle. This CDR3 comprises 15 residues. The CDR3 coding sequence is TGTGCCAGCAGTTCAGGGACAACAACTAACTATGGCTACACCTTC. Translated, it gives CASSSGTTTNYGYTF.

This sequence joins TRBV4-1 and TRBJ2-1; 8 bases match TRBD1. Germline values: CDR1 MGHRA, CDR2 YSYEKL. The CDR3 is made up of 16 amino acids. V shed 2 bases and J 6 bases; nucleotides not matched to a gene: 9. CDR3 sequence reads: CASSQPGQGASNEQFF. The CDR3 DNA follows: TGCGCCAGCAGCCAACCTGGACAGGGTGCTAGCAATGAGCAGTTCTTC.

The gene calls are TRBV7-9 and TRBJ2-7; D ambiguous. CDR3 length: 13 residues. V dropped 3 bases and J dropped 2 bases, with 8 bases sitting between them. Germline values: CDR1 SEHNR, CDR2 FQNEAQ (reference sequence). CDR3: CASSFGSPYEQYF. The CDR3 nucleotides are TGTGCCAGCAGCTTCGGATCCCCCTACGAGCAGTACTTC.